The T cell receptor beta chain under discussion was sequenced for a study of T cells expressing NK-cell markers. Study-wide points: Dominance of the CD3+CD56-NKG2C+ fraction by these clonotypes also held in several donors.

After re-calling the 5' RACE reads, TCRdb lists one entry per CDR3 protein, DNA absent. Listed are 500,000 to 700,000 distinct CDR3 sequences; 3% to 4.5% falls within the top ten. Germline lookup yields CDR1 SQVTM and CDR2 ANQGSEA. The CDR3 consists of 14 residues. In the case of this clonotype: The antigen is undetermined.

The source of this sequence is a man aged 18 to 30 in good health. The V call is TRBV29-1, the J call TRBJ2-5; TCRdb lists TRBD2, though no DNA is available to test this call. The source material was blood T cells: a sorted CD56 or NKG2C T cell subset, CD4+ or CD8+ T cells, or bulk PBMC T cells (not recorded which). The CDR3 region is CSVGQGGRQETQYF.